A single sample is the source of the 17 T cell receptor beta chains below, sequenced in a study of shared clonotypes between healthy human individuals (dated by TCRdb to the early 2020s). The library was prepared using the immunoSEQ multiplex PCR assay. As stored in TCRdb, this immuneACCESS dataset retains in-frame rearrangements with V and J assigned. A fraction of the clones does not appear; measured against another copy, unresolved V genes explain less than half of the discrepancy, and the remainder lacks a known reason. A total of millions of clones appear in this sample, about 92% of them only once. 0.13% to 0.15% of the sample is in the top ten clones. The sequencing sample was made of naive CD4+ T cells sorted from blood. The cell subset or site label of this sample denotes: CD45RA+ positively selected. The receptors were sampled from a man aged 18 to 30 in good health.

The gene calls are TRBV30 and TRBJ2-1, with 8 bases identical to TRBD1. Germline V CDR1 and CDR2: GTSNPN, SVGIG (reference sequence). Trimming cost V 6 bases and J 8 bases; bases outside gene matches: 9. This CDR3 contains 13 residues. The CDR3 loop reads CACGQGARHEQFF. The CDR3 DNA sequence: TGTGCCTGCGGGCAGGGGGCGCGACATGAGCAGTTCTTC. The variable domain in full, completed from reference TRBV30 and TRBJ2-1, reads SQTIHQWPATLVQPVGSPLSLECTVEGTSNPNLYWYRQAAGRGLQLLFYSVGIGQISSEVPQNLSASRPQDRQFILSSKKLLLSDSGFYLCACGQGARHEQFFGPGTRLTVL.

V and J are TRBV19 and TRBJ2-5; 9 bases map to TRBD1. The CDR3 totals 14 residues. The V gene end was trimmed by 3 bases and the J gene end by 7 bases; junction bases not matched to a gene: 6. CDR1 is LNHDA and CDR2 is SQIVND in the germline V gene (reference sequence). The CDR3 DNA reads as TGTGCCAGTAGTATGGAAAACAGGGGGCCGACCCAGTACTTC. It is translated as CASSMENRGPTQYF.

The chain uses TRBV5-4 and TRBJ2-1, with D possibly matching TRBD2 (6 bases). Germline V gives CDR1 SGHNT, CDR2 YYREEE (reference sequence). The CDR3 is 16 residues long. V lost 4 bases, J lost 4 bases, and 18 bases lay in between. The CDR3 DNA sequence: TGTGCCAGCAGCCCGGCGGGATTGGGATTATACAATGAGCAGTTCTTC. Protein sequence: CASSPAGLGLYNEQFF.

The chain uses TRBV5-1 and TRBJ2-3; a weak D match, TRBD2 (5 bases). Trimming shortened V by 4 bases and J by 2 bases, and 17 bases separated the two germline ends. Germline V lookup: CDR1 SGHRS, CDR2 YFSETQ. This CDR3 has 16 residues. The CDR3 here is CASSETSGISTDTQYF. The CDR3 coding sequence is TGCGCCAGCAGCGAAACCTCCGGGATTTCCACAGATACGCAGTATTTT.

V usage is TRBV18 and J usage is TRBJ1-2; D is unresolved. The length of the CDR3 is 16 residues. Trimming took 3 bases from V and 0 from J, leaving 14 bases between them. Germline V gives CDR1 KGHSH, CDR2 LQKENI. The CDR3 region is CASSPQPGETNYGYTF. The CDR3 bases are TGTGCCAGCTCACCCCAGCCTGGAGAAACTAACTATGGCTACACCTTC.

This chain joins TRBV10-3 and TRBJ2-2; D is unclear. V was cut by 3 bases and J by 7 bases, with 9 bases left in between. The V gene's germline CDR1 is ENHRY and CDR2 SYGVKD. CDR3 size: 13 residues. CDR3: CAISDSGDGELFF. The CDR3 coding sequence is TGTGCCATCAGTGATTCTGGAGACGGGGAGCTGTTTTTT.

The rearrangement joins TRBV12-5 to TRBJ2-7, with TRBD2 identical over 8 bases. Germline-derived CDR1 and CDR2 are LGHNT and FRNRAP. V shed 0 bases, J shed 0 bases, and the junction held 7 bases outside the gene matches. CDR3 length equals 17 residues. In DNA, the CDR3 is TGTGCTAGTGGTTTGGTATACAGCGGGAGAAGCTCCTACGAGCAGTACTTC. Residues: CASGLVYSGRSSYEQYF.

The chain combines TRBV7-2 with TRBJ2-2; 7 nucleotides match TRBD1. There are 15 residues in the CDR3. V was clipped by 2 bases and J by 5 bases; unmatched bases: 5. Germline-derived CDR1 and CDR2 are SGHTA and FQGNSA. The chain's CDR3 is CASSLIQGITGELFF. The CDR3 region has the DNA TGTGCCAGCAGCTTAATACAGGGGATAACCGGGGAGCTGTTTTTT.

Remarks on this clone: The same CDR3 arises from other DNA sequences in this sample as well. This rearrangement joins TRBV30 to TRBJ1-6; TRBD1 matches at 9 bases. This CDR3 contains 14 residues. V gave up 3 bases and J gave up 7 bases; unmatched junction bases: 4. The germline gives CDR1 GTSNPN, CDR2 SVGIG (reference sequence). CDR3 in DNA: TGTGCCTGGAGCCCGGGACAGGGAAATTCACCCCTCCACTTT. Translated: CAWSPGQGNSPLHF.

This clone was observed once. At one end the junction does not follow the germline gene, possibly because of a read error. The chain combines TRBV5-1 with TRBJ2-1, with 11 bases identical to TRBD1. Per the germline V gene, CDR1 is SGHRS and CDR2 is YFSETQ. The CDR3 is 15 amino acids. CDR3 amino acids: CASRLGQGVNNEQFF. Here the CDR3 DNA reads TGCGCCAGCAGGTTGGGACAGGGGGTAAACAATGAGCAGTTCTTC. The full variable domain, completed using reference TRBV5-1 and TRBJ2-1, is KAGVTQTPRYLIKTRGQQVTLSCSPISGHRSVSWYQQTPGQGLQFLFEYFSETQRNKGNFPGRFSGRQFSNSRSEMNVSTLELGDSALYLCASRLGQGVNNEQFFGPGTRLTVL.

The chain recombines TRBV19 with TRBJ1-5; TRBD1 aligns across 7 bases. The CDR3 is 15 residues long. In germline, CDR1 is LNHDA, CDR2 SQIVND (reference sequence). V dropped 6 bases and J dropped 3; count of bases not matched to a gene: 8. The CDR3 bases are TGTGCCAGTAGAGAATCGGGACAGACCAATCAGCCCCAGCATTTT. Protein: CASRESGQTNQPQHF.

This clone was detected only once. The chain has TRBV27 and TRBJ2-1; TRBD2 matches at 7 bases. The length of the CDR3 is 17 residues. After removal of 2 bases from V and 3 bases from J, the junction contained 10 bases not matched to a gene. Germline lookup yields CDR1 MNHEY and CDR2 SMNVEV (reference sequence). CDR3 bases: TGTGCCAGCAGTTTAGAGGGAGGGACCGCGTACTACAATGAGCAGTTCTTC. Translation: CASSLEGGTAYYNEQFF.

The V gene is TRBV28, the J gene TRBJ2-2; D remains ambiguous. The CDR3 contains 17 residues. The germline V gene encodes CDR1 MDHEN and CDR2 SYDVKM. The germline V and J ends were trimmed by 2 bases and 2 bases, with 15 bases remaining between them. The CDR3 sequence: CASSLRATMGNTGELFF. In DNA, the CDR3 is TGTGCCAGCAGTTTAAGGGCGACCATGGGTAACACCGGGGAGCTGTTTTTT.

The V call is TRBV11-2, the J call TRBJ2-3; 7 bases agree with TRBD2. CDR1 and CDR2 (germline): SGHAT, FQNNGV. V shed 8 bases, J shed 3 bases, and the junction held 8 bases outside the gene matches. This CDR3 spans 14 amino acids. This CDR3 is CASRLAMVTDTQYF. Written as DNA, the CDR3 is TGTGCCAGCCGACTAGCTATGGTGACAGATACGCAGTATTTT.

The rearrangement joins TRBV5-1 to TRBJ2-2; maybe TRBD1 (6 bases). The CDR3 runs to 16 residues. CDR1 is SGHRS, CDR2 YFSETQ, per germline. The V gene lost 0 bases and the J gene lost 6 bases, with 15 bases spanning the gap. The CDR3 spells CASSLGSQGLPGELFF. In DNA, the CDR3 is TGCGCCAGCAGCTTGGGGTCGCAGGGGTTGCCCGGGGAGCTGTTTTTT.

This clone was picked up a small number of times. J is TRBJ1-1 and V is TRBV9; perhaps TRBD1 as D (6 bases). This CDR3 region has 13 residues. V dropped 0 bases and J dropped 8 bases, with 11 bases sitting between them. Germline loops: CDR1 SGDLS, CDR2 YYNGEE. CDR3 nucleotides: TGTGCCAGCAGCGTAGTTCCAGGGGCAGAAGCTTTCTTT. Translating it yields CASSVVPGAEAFF. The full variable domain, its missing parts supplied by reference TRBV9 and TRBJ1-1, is DSGVTQTPKHLITATGQRVTLRCSPRSGDLSVYWYQQSLDQGLQFLIQYYNGEERAKGNILERFSAQQFPDLHSELNLSSLELGDSALYFCASSVVPGAEAFFGQGTRLTVV.

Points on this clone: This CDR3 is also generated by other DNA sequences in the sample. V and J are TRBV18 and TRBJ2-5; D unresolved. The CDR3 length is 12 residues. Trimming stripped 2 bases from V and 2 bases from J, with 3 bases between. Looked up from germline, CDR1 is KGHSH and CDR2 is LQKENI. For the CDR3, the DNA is TGTGCCAGCTCACCAGAACAAGAGACCCAGTACTTC. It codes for CASSPEQETQYF.